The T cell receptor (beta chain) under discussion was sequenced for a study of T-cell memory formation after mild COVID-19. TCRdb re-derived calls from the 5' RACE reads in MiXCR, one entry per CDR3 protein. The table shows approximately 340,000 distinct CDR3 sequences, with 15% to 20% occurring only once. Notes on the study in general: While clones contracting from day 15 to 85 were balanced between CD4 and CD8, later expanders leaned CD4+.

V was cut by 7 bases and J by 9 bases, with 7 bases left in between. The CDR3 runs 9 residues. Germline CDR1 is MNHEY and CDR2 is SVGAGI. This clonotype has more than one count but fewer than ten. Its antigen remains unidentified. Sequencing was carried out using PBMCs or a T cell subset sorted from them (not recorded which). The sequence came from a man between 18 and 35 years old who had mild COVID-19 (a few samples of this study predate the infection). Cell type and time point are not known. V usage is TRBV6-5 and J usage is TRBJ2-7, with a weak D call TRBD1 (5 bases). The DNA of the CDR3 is TGTGCCAGCAAAGGGGTGCAGTACGTC. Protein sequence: CASKGVQYV.